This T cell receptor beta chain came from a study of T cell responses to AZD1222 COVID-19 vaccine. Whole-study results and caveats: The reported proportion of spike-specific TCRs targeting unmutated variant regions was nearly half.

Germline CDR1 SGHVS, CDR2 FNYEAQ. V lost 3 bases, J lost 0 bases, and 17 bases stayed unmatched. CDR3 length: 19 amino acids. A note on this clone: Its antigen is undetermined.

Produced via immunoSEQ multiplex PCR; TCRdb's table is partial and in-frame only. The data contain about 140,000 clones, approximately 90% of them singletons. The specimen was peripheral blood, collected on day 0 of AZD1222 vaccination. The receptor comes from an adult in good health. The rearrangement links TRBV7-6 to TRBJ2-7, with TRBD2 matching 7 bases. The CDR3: CASSFRSASGRYVSYEQYF. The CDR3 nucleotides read TGTGCCAGCAGCTTTCGTTCGGCTAGCGGAAGATATGTCTCCTACGAGCAGTACTTC.